The next 6 T cell receptor beta chains were all read from a single sample in a study of blood T cell repertoires in COVID-19. The table came from immunoSEQ multiplex PCR; TCRdb's copy has only in-frame clones and leaves some out. The table shows just over 350,000 clones, with about 90% occurring only once. Sequenced material: PBMCs or T cells enriched from blood (not recorded which). The origin of the receptors is a woman under 40 who had recovered from COVID-19.

The chain couples TRBV28 to TRBJ1-6; 9 bases match TRBD1. With 4 bases clipped from V and 7 bases from J, the junction kept 8 bases outside the gene matches. The CDR3 runs to 16 residues. Germline V gene lookup returns CDR1 MDHEN and CDR2 SYDVKM. CDR3 amino acids: CASSSFTGGGNSPLHF. DNA for the CDR3: TGTGCCAGCAGTTCTTTTACAGGGGGCGGGAATTCACCCCTCCACTTT. The complete variable domain, with remaining parts taken from reference TRBV28 and TRBJ1-6, reads DVKVTQSSRYLVKRTGEKVFLECVQDMDHENMFWYRQDPGLGLRLIYFSYDVKMKEKGDIPEGYSVSREKKERFSLILESASTNQTSMYLCASSSFTGGGNSPLHFGNGTRLTVT.

The chain links TRBV5-4 to TRBJ1-1; D gene ambiguous. Germline V gene data show CDR1 as SGHNT and CDR2 as YYREEE (reference sequence). V lost 1 base and J 1 base, leaving 17 bases between the germline ends. The CDR3 runs to 17 residues. The CDR3 loop reads CASSLSSTANWNTEAFF. CDR3 bases: TGTGCCAGCAGCTTGTCTTCCACAGCCAATTGGAACACTGAAGCTTTCTTT. Together with reference TRBV5-4 and TRBJ1-1, the CDR3 gives the full variable domain: ETGVTQSPTHLIKTRGQQVTLRCSSQSGHNTVSWYQQALGQGPQFIFQYYREEENGRGNFPPRFSGLQFPNYSSELNVNALELDDSALYLCASSLSSTANWNTEAFFGQGTRLTVV.

The chain has TRBV28 and TRBJ1-2; D is possibly TRBD1 (6 bases). This CDR3 region has 15 residues. V lost 6 bases to trimming and J lost 3 bases, with 17 bases between them. Germline loops: CDR1 MDHEN, CDR2 SYDVKM. As DNA, the CDR3 is TGTGCCAGCAGCCCGGGACATTTACTTTACTATGGCTACACCTTC. It codes for CASSPGHLLYYGYTF.

The chain joins TRBV28 to TRBJ2-7, with 10 bases that match TRBD1. The length of the CDR3 is 14 residues. V trimming: 9 bases; J trimming: 3 bases; junction bases outside the gene matches: 8. CDR1 and CDR2 from the germline V gene are MDHEN and SYDVKM. The DNA of the CDR3 is TGTGCCAGTCCCCCGGGACAGGGGAGCTACGAGCAGTACTTC. This translates into CASPPGQGSYEQYF.

The chain is built from TRBV7-9 and TRBJ1-4; 7 bases line up with TRBD1. V was pared by 5 bases and J by 0 bases, with 3 bases of the junction left unmatched. Germline lookup yields CDR1 SEHNR and CDR2 FQNEAQ (reference sequence). The CDR3 loop spans 15 amino acids. CDR3 in DNA: TGTGCCAGCAGCCCCGGGACAGCAACTAATGAAAAACTGTTTTTT. Translated: CASSPGTATNEKLFF.

The V and J genes are TRBV10-3 and TRBJ1-1, with D tentatively TRBD1 (6 bases). Looked up from germline, CDR1 is ENHRY and CDR2 is SYGVKD. The CDR3 totals 15 residues. Trimming left V 6 bases short and J 3 bases short, with 17 bases between. CDR3 in amino acids: CAIRPDSTRDTEAFF. The CDR3 bases are TGTGCCATCAGACCGGACAGTACTAGGGACACTGAAGCTTTCTTT.